A single sample is the source of the 11 T cell receptor beta chains below, sequenced in a study of beta chain features in type 1 diabetes. The whole isolated RNA underwent reverse transcription, so sequencing captured expressed TCRB transcripts. Libraries were prepared by immunoSEQ multiplex PCR; TCRdb keeps only in-frame clonotypes and omits some of them. In the table there are about 290,000 clones, 7% to 9% of which are singletons. Sequencing was done on a sample of central memory CD4+ T cells from blood. Every receptor here comes from a young woman in good health.

The V and J genes are TRBV29-1 and TRBJ1-2; 8 bases are a match to TRBD1. V trimming: 7 bases; J trimming: 4 bases; junction bases outside the gene matches: 11. The CDR3 consists of 14 residues. Germline V CDR1 and CDR2: SQVTM, ANQGSEA. The CDR3 DNA is TGCAGCGCGAGAACGGCGACAGGGGCCTATGGCTACACCTTC. This translates into CSARTATGAYGYTF.

This clone was detected a few times. The rearrangement joins TRBV5-4 to TRBJ2-7, with D perhaps TRBD1 (5 bases). The CDR3 is made up of 12 amino acids. Germline V gene sequence: CDR1 SGHNT, CDR2 YYREEE (reference sequence). V lost 5 bases and J 3 bases, leaving 9 bases between the germline ends. The CDR3 sequence: CASSRQGYEQYV. CDR3 bases: TGTGCCAGCAGTAGGCAGGGCTACGAGCAGTACGTC.

This clone came up a few times. This chain uses TRBV2 with TRBJ1-1; the D gene is possibly TRBD1 (5 bases). The CDR3 loop spans 14 amino acids. The V end lost 7 bases, the J end lost 3 bases, and 15 bases lay between the germline ends. The germline V gene encodes CDR1 SNHLY and CDR2 FYNNEI. The chain's CDR3 is CASTPVEGYTEAFF. CDR3 nucleotide sequence: TGTGCCAGCACACCTGTTGAGGGGTACACTGAAGCTTTCTTT.

The chain recombines TRBV7-9 with TRBJ2-2; D unresolved. This CDR3 spans 17 amino acids. Germline assignment: CDR1 SEHNR and CDR2 FQNEAQ (reference sequence). The ends were cut back, 0 bases at V and 1 base at J, with 12 bases in the middle. This CDR3 is CASSLAQFAENTGELFF. The CDR3 nucleotides read TGTGCCAGCAGCTTAGCGCAATTTGCGGAGAACACCGGGGAGCTGTTTTTT.

V and J are TRBV7-2 and TRBJ1-1, with D perhaps TRBD1 (6 bases). This CDR3 comprises 15 residues. The V end was cut by 2 bases, the J end by 5 bases, with 15 bases between. Germline CDR1 reads SGHTA; CDR2 reads FQGNSA. CDR3 bases: TGTGCCAGCAGCTTACGGGGACACGGAGTTACTGAAGCTTTCTTT. It codes for CASSLRGHGVTEAFF.

J is TRBJ2-3 and V is TRBV7-8; D could derive from TRBD1 or TRBD2 (5 bases each). The V end lost 7 bases, the J end lost 1 base, and 9 bases lay between the germline ends. Germline CDR1 reads SGHVS; CDR2 reads FQNEAQ. The CDR3 extends over 13 amino acids. The CDR3 region is CASKVGGTDTQYF. The CDR3 region has the DNA TGTGCCAGCAAAGTGGGGGGCACAGATACGCAGTATTTT.

The chain links TRBV4-2 to TRBJ1-2; D not certain. Germline V gene sequence: CDR1 LGHNA, CDR2 YNFKEQ. This CDR3 has 13 residues. V was clipped by 0 bases and J by 6 bases, with 8 bases between them. CDR3 sequence (DNA): TGTGCCAGCAGCCAAGACAGAGCGGATGGCTACACCTTC. Amino acid sequence: CASSQDRADGYTF.

This chain uses TRBV5-5 with TRBJ1-1, with D maybe TRBD1 (6 bases). Trimming shortened V by 5 bases and J by 5 bases, and 13 bases separated the two germline ends. This CDR3 is 13 amino acids long. CDR1 and CDR2 (germline): SGHKS, YYEKEE (reference sequence). CDR3 in DNA: TGTGCCAGCAGATTACAGGGAGATACTGAAGCTTTCTTT. Residues: CASRLQGDTEAFF. Full variable domain (missing parts from reference TRBV5-5 and TRBJ1-1): DAGVTQSPTHLIKTRGQQVTLRCSPISGHKSVSWYQQVLGQGPQFIFQYYEKEERGRGNFPDRFSARQFPNYSSELNVNALLLGDSALYLCASRLQGDTEAFFGQGTRLTVV.

This clone was picked up many times. The chain carries TRBV6-1 and TRBJ2-7; D is possibly TRBD1 (6 bases). The CDR3 is 14 amino acids. V dropped 8 bases and J dropped 3 bases, with 17 bases sitting between them. Germline CDR1 and CDR2: MNHNS and SASEGT. The CDR3 DNA is TGTGCCAGCCATCGCCCGGGACACAACTACGAGCAGTACTTC. This encodes CASHRPGHNYEQYF.

This sequence joins TRBV7-9 and TRBJ2-1, with D maybe TRBD2 (6 bases). With 4 bases removed from V and 4 bases from J, the gap between germline ends came to 8 bases. Germline V gene lookup returns CDR1 SEHNR and CDR2 FQNEAQ (reference sequence). This CDR3 has 13 residues. CDR3 sequence (DNA): TGTGCCAGCAGCTCGACTAGTTACAATGAGCAGTTCTTC. It specifies CASSSTSYNEQFF.

In its sample, this clone was seen a few times. The chain carries TRBV28 and TRBJ1-2; TRBD1 is a possible D gene (5 bases). This CDR3 is built from 14 residues. Germline assignment: CDR1 MDHEN and CDR2 SYDVKM. Trimming stripped 6 bases from V and 4 bases from J, with 15 bases between. CDR3 loop: CASRPRDLSYGYTF. The CDR3 DNA is TGTGCCAGCAGACCCAGGGACCTTAGCTATGGCTACACCTTC.